The clone carrying this T cell receptor beta chain has only one observation. The data were taken from a study of blood T cell repertoires in COVID-19. Study in general: COVID-19 samples collected from the United States, Italy and Spain covered acute and convalescent phases.

V lost 6 bases to trimming and J lost 4 bases; unmatched junction nucleotides: 7. This CDR3 is 15 amino acids long. Germline V CDR1 and CDR2: SGHRS, YFSETQ. The assay was immunoSEQ multiplex PCR, and TCRdb's table has in-frame clones only and misses some. Among some 220,000 clones listed, roughly 80% were seen once. Sequencing was performed on peripheral blood. The chain joins TRBV5-1 to TRBJ2-5; TRBD2 agrees at 12 bases. The source of this sequence is a woman aged 55-70 years with active or convalescent COVID-19. The DNA for the CDR3 is TGCGCCAGCACCTCGACTAGCGGGAGCTCAGAGACCCAGTACTTC. Its translation: CASTSTSGSSETQYF.